These 19 T cell receptor beta chains were all obtained from the same sample, sequenced in a study of identical twins. TCRdb reprocessed the 5' RACE reads with MiXCR, giving one entry per CDR3 protein. The repertoire consists of 150,000 or so distinct CDR3 sequences, with approximately 3.5% occurring once and the leading ten covering around 8%. Sequencing was carried out using memory T cells sorted from blood. The receptors here all came from a man aged 18 to 35 in good health.

This clonotype was seen ten or more times. This chain connects TRBV29-1 to TRBJ2-3; the match to TRBD2 covers 8 bases. The V gene's germline CDR1 is SQVTM and CDR2 ANQGSEA. V was clipped by 5 bases and J by 5 bases; unmatched bases: 18. The CDR3 contains 17 residues. This CDR3 reads CSVSQIQAGRGGDTQYF. Written as DNA, the CDR3 is TGCAGCGTTTCCCAAATTCAGGCGGGACGGGGGGGAGATACGCAGTATTTT.

In this sample, this clonotype turned up many times. The conserved closing phenylalanine or tryptophan is absent in this CDR3, likely reflecting a read error. The DNA is omitted, as the CDR3 cannot be located on it reliably, and the CDR3 follows TCRdb's listing. V gene TRBV2 combines with J gene TRBJ2-1; the table names TRBD2, a call not compared with the DNA. The CDR3 length equals 8 residues, ends included. Germline lookup yields CDR1 SNHLY and CDR2 FYNNEI. The CDR3 loop reads CASNRDFV.

This clonotype was seen more than once but under ten times. This chain uses TRBV19 with TRBJ2-3, with D hard to call. Trimming took 2 bases from V and 6 from J, leaving 9 bases between them. There are 13 residues in the CDR3. Germline CDR1 reads LNHDA; CDR2 reads SQIVND (reference sequence). The CDR3 here is CASSIYYTDTQYF. In DNA, the CDR3 is TGTGCCAGTAGTATATATTACACGGATACGCAGTATTTT.

The V call is TRBV19, the J call TRBJ1-2; no clear D. CDR1 is LNHDA, CDR2 SQIVND, per germline (reference sequence). This CDR3 has 14 amino acids. V was pared by 5 bases and J by 0 bases, with 10 bases between. The CDR3 region has the DNA TGTGCCAGTAGTGGGCAACGCCCTAACTATGGCTACACCTTC. Translating gives CASSGQRPNYGYTF.

This clonotype came up many times. The CDR3 bases are TGTGCCAGCAAAGTCTCGGGACTAGCTGGTGAGCAGTTCTTC. Protein product: CASKVSGLAGEQFF. This chain links TRBV11-1 with TRBJ2-1; 9 bases match TRBD2. This CDR3 contains 14 residues. In germline, CDR1 is SGHAT, CDR2 FQDESV (reference sequence). J gave up 9 bases and V 7 bases, and 10 bases lay outside the gene matches.

The chain links TRBV6-2 or TRBV6-3 to TRBJ1-5; weak D call: TRBD1 (6 bases). The CDR3 spans 20 residues. Germline CDR1 MNHEY, CDR2 SVGEGT. Trimming pared 2 bases from V and 2 bases from J, leaving 25 bases between. This CDR3 reads CASSYREPSVGGPGNQPQHF. CDR3 nucleotides: TGTGCCAGCAGTTACCGAGAGCCATCTGTCGGGGGGCCGGGCAATCAGCCCCAGCATTTT.

This clonotype was counted ten times or more. The chain uses TRBV12-3 or TRBV12-4 and TRBJ2-1; tentatively, D is TRBD1 (6 bases). CDR3 length: 13 amino acids. Trimming removed 0 bases from V and 8 bases from J, with 8 bases in between. The CDR3 nucleotides are TGTGCCAGCAGTTTAGCGGGGGCGGATGAGCAGTTCTTC. Its protein product is CASSLAGADEQFF.

Points on this clonotype: The final CDR3 position lacks the conserved phenylalanine or tryptophan, pointing to a likely read error. This sequence joins TRBV20-1 and TRBJ1-5; TRBD1 is a possible D gene (5 bases). V lost 1 base, J lost 0 bases, and 7 bases lay in between. Germline values: CDR1 DFQATT, CDR2 SNEGSKA (reference sequence). The CDR3 spans 14 residues. The CDR3 here is CSARGGDSNQPQHC. The DNA for the CDR3 is TGCAGTGCTAGAGGGGGGGATAGCAATCAGCCCCAGCATTGT.

V usage is TRBV9 and J usage is TRBJ2-4; possible D gene TRBD2, 6 bases. CDR1 and CDR2 from the germline V gene are SGDLS and YYNGEE. Trimming pared 3 bases from V and 3 bases from J, leaving 16 bases between. The CDR3 has 16 residues. The CDR3 DNA is TGTGCCAGCAGCGACCTAACGGGAGTTGGCAAAAACATTCAGTACTTC. Translated, it gives CASSDLTGVGKNIQYF.

This clonotype has ten or more counts. The rearrangement links TRBV5-6 to TRBJ1-3; D remains unclear. The germline CDR1 and CDR2 sequences are SGHDT and YYEEEE. The CDR3 is 16 amino acids. V dropped 0 bases and J dropped 1 base, with 11 bases sitting between them. The DNA of the CDR3 is TGTGCCAGCAGCTTGGTATCCTCGTATTCTGGAAACACCATATATTTT. Encoded protein: CASSLVSSYSGNTIYF.

This clonotype appeared many times. This sequence joins TRBV5-1 and TRBJ2-3, with 7 bases aligning to TRBD2. The CDR3 runs 18 residues. J lost 3 bases, V lost 1 base, and 14 bases had no gene match. CDR1 and CDR2 (germline): SGHRS, YFSETQ. The CDR3 is CASSLNSFAGAQTDTQYF. In DNA, the CDR3 is TGCGCCAGCAGCTTGAATAGTTTTGCGGGAGCACAAACAGATACGCAGTATTTT.

This clonotype was observed once. This may arise from a read error, as a much more abundant clone is one base away. This CDR3 fails to terminate in the conserved phenylalanine or tryptophan, so it likely reflects a read error. The V call is TRBV6-6, the J call TRBJ2-1; D uncertain. The CDR3 is made up of 11 amino acids. V lost 8 bases to trimming and J lost 5 bases, with 7 bases between them. Per the germline V gene, CDR1 is MNHNY and CDR2 is SVGAGI (reference sequence). DNA of the CDR3: TGTGCCAGCTTTCGTCACAATGAGCAGTTCTAC. Translation: CASFRHNEQFY.

This clonotype was picked up many times. The J gene is TRBJ2-5, the V gene TRBV5-1, with 9 positions matching TRBD1. Looked up from germline, CDR1 is SGHRS and CDR2 is YFSETQ. The CDR3 sequence is 15 residues long. V was pared by 3 bases and J by 5 bases, with 8 bases of the junction left unmatched. The CDR3 coding sequence is TGCGCCAGCAGCTCGGACAGGGGAATCGTGGAGACCCAGTACTTC. It codes for CASSSDRGIVETQYF.

This clonotype was counted many times. The J gene is TRBJ2-6, the V gene TRBV11-2; D might be TRBD1 (6 bases). Germline V gene lookup returns CDR1 SGHAT and CDR2 FQNNGV. The CDR3 runs to 17 residues. V lost 5 bases to trimming and J lost 4 bases, with 18 bases between them. The CDR3 DNA reads as TGTGCCAGCAGCCTAACGGACAGAGGCGGAGGGGCCAACGTCCTGACTTTC. This translates into CASSLTDRGGGANVLTF.

Ten or more counts support this clonotype. The V gene is TRBV20-1, the J gene TRBJ2-7; 13 bases are shared with TRBD2. The length of the CDR3 is 15 residues. Trimming took 8 bases from V and 6 from J; bases not matched to a gene: 13. The germline CDR1 and CDR2 sequences are DFQATT and SNEGSKA (reference sequence). CDR3 sequence reads: CSLKGRLAGGSEQYV. CDR3 bases: TGCAGTCTAAAGGGAAGACTAGCGGGAGGAAGCGAGCAGTACGTC.

This clonotype was detected ten times or more. V gene TRBV6-2 or TRBV6-3 combines with J gene TRBJ1-5; TRBD1 matches at 7 bases. Trimming cost V 5 bases and J 4 bases; bases outside gene matches: 11. CDR1 is MNHEY and CDR2 is SVGEGT in the germline V gene. This CDR3 has 16 residues. The CDR3 region is CASSGAMGQKNQPQHF. For the CDR3, the DNA is TGTGCCAGCAGTGGGGCGATGGGACAGAAGAATCAGCCCCAGCATTTT.

This chain uses TRBV23-1 with TRBJ2-1; D is possibly TRBD2 (6 bases). TRBV23-1 has ORF status, its function being uncertain. The CDR3 consists of 10 residues. Trimming took 11 bases from V and 14 from J, leaving 16 bases between them. The CDR3 region has the DNA TGCGCCGGGGCGGGGCGCCGGAAGTTCTTC. This encodes CAGAGRRKFF.

This clonotype showed up many times. This sequence joins TRBV5-1 and TRBJ2-2, with TRBD2 identical over 11 bases. CDR1 is SGHRS, CDR2 YFSETQ, per germline. CDR3 size: 15 residues. The V gene end was trimmed by 4 bases and the J gene end by 9 bases; junction bases not matched to a gene: 8. The DNA of the CDR3 is TGCGCCAGCAGCCGCGGGACTAGCGGAGCCCGGGAGCTGTTTTTT. Its protein product is CASSRGTSGARELFF.

This clonotype was seen many times. This chain joins TRBV2 and TRBJ2-1, with D uncertain. The CDR3 is 13 residues long. Trimming shortened V by 7 bases and J by 12 bases, and 19 bases separated the two germline ends. Germline-derived CDR1 and CDR2 are SNHLY and FYNNEI. Here the CDR3 DNA reads TGTGCCAGCACCCAGTACCCCACCTTGTGGCAGTTCTTC. It is translated as CASTQYPTLWQFF. Supplemented by reference TRBV2 and TRBJ2-1, the full variable domain reads EPEVTQTPSHQVTQMGQEVILRCVPISNHLYFYWYRQILGQKVEFLVSFYNNEISEKSEIFDDQFSVERPDGSNFTLKIRSTKLEDSAMYFCASTQYPTLWQFFGPGTRLTVL.